This TCR beta chain was captured by sequencing in a study of cytomegalovirus exposure and HLA in healthy donors. The PCR ran on 60 Vbeta and 13 Jbeta primers. Sequencing used immunoSEQ multiplex PCR; TCRdb keeps in-frame clones, though not all of them. The sample consists of approximately 190,000 clones, 75% to 90% of them appearing once. Trimming removed 4 bases from V and 6 bases from J; junction bases left unmatched: 9. CDR1 and CDR2 (germline): SGHRS, YFSETQ. CDR3 length equals 14 residues. The clonotype was recovered from a woman between 50 and 59 years old in good health and CMV-seropositive. The sequenced sample consisted of PBMCs. The chain joins TRBV5-1 to TRBJ1-1; 7 positions agree with TRBD1. In DNA, the CDR3 is TGCGCCAGCAGCCGTCAGGGGGTACTTGCTGAAGCTTTCTTT. Translated: CASSRQGVLAEAFF.